This TCR beta chain was observed in a study of human T cells and chemical hapten exposure. The sample's time point: pre-sensitization, week 0. Treatment given: therapeutic diphenylcyclopropenone sensitization with weekly scalp DPC. The authors extracted total RNA from unfractionated whole blood. Samples of blood were obtained prior to the application of each patch test. CDR3 length: 14 residues. Per the germline V gene, CDR1 is SNHLY and CDR2 is FYNNEI. Trimming shortened V by 2 bases and J by 3 bases, and 10 bases separated the two germline ends. In its sample, this clonotype was seen many times. The library labeled individual cDNA molecules by adding unique molecular identifiers to them. From the RACE reads, TCRdb called clonotypes with MiXCR, one entry per CDR3 protein. The sample contains under 40,000 distinct CDR3 sequences, 12% of which appear only once.

The source is a woman aged 40 to 50 with alopecia areata. Some clones in this sample may be carry-over from other donors' samples. The sample here was whole blood, taken in connection with sensitization to the hapten diphenylcyclopropenone (DPC). The rearrangement joins TRBV2 to TRBJ1-1, with a tentative D call TRBD1 (6 bases). CDR3 coding DNA: TGTGCCAGCAGTGAAACAGGGCAATACACTGAAGCTTTCTTT. Its protein is CASSETGQYTEAFF.